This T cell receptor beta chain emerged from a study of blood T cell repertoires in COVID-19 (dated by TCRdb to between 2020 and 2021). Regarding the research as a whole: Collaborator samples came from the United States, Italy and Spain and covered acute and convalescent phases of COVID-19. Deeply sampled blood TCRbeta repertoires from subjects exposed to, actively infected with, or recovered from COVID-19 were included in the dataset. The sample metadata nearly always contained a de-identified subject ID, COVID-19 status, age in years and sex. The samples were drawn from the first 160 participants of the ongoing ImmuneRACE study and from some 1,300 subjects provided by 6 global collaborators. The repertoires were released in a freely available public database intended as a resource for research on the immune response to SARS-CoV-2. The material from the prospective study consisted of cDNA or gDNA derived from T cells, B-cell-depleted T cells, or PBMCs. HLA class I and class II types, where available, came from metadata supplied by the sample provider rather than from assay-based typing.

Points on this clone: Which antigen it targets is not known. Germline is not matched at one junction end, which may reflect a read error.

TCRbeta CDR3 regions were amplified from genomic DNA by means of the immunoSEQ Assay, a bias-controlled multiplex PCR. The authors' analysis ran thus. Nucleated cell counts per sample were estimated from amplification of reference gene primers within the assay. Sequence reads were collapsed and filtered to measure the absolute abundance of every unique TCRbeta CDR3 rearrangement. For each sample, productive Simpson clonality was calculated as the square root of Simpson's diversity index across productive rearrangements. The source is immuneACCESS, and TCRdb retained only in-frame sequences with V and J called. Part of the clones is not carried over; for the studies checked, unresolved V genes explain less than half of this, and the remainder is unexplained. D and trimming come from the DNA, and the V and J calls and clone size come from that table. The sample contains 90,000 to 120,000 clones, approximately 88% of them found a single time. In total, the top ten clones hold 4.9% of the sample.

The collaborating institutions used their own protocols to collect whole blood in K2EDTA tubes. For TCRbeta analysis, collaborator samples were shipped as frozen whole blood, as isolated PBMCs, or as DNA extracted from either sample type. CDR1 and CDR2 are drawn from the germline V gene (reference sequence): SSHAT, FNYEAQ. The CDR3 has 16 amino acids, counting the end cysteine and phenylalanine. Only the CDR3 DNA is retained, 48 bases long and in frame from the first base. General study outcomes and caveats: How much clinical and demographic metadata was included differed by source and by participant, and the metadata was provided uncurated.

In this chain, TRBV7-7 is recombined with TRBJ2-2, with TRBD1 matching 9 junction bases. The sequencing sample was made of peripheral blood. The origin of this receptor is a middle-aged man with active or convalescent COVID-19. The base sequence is TGTGCTAGCAGCTTAGATGGACAGGGGTCCACCGGGGAGCTGTTTTTT. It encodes CASSLDGQGSTGELFF.